The 6 T cell receptor beta chains below all came from one sample that was sequenced in a study of cytomegalovirus exposure and HLA in healthy donors. Only in-frame clones appear in the TCRdb table, and some are missing; sequencing was by immunoSEQ multiplex PCR. Of around 130,000 clones listed, almost 90% are singletons. Sequencing was done on a sample of PBMCs. These receptors all stem from a man between 25 and 39 years old in good health and CMV-seronegative.

The J gene is TRBJ2-5, the V gene TRBV7-9, with TRBD2 matching 9 bases. The CDR3 spans 18 residues. Trimming removed 2 bases from V and 4 bases from J; junction bases left unmatched: 14. The germline CDR1 and CDR2 sequences are SEHNR and FQNEAQ (reference sequence). In DNA form, the CDR3 reads TGTGCCAGCAGCTTACCCCCTCGCCTAGCGGGAAATCGAGAGACCCAGTACTTC. It translates to CASSLPPRLAGNRETQYF.

This clone was observed a handful of times. The chain uses TRBV29-1 and TRBJ1-5; unclear D gene. The CDR3 has 13 amino acids. Trimming stripped 7 bases from V and 0 bases from J, with 10 bases between. Germline CDR1 reads SQVTM; CDR2 reads ANQGSEA. CDR3 protein: CSARRDSNQPQHF. The DNA of the CDR3 is TGCAGCGCCCGTCGGGATAGCAATCAGCCCCAGCATTTT.

This clone was recorded only once. The rearrangement links TRBV18 to TRBJ2-3, with a weak D call TRBD2 (7 bases). V lost 2 bases, J lost 2 bases, and 11 bases lay in between. This CDR3 region has 15 residues. In germline, CDR1 is KGHSH, CDR2 LQKENI. For the CDR3, the DNA is TGTGCCAGCTCACCAAGGGGGACTAACACAGATACGCAGTATTTT. Translation gives CASSPRGTNTDTQYF.

In this sample, this clone turned up a few times. The genes are TRBV5-1 and TRBJ1-3; TRBD1 matches 8 bases. Germline loops: CDR1 SGHRS, CDR2 YFSETQ. V was clipped by 0 bases and J by 2 bases; unmatched bases: 1. CDR3 length equals 15 residues. Here the CDR3 reads CASSLGQGTGNTIYF. DNA for the CDR3: TGCGCCAGCAGCTTGGGACAGGGGACTGGAAACACCATATATTTT.

The V call is TRBV5-6, the J call TRBJ1-5; 9 bases are shared with TRBD1. This CDR3 comprises 16 residues. J lost 3 bases, V lost 3 bases, and 7 bases had no gene match. Germline CDR1 is SGHDT and CDR2 is YYEEEE. Written as DNA, the CDR3 is TGTGCCAGCAGCTACGGGACAGGGAATTCCAATCAGCCCCAGCATTTT. This gives the protein CASSYGTGNSNQPQHF.

CDR3 coding DNA: TGTGCAAGTCGCTTAGCCAGGGGTGGAGATGGCTACACCTTC. Its protein product is CASRLARGGDGYTF. V usage is TRBV12-2 and J usage is TRBJ1-2; the table's D call, TRBD1, has no DNA check behind it. TRBV12-2 is a documented pseudogene. The CDR3 has 14 residues.